What follows describes a single T cell receptor (beta chain). This sample is drawn from a study of blood T cell repertoires in COVID-19. Study-wide context: Samples representing acute and convalescent COVID-19 were sourced from the United States, Italy and Spain. PBMCs, B-cell-depleted T cells, or T cells provided the cDNA or gDNA that made up the material.

Trimming shortened V by 0 bases and J by 6 bases, and 9 bases separated the two germline ends. This CDR3 is 14 amino acids long. The germline V gene encodes CDR1 SGHRS and CDR2 YFSETQ. In the study's own analysis: Reference gene primer amplification in the assay estimated nucleated cell counts. The method was immunoSEQ multiplex PCR; TCRdb's version includes in-frame clones alone and lacks a portion of them. V and J calls plus clone size are reproduced from that table; the DNA served to infer D and trimming. The sample lists approximately 170,000 clones, over 75% occurring once. The V gene is TRBV5-1, the J gene TRBJ2-2; tentatively, D is TRBD1 (6 bases). Material: peripheral blood. This clonotype was sampled from a man between 65 and 80 years old who had recovered from COVID-19. Here the CDR3 reads CASSLVAGAGELFF. In DNA, the CDR3 is TGCGCCAGCAGCTTGGTGGCAGGGGCCGGGGAGCTGTTTTTT.